This TCR beta chain was identified in a study of HIV-infected patients and healthy controls. The CDR3 is 15 residues long. The junction had 5 bases not matched to a gene; V was cut back by 2 bases and J by 3 bases. The germline V gene has CDR1 KGHDR and CDR2 SFDVKD. This clonotype has ten or more counts. Each CDR3 protein is one row after TCRdb ran MiXCR on the 5' RACE reads. This sample has some 20,000 distinct CDR3 sequences, with 15% to 20% found just once. Source material: CD8+ T cells from blood. V is TRBV24-1 and J is TRBJ1-2; 7 bases match TRBD1. The TCR originated in a human donor in good health. The CDR3 coding sequence is TGTGCCACCAGTGATTCGAGGACAGGTGACTATGGCTACACCTTC. Translated: CATSDSRTGDYGYTF.